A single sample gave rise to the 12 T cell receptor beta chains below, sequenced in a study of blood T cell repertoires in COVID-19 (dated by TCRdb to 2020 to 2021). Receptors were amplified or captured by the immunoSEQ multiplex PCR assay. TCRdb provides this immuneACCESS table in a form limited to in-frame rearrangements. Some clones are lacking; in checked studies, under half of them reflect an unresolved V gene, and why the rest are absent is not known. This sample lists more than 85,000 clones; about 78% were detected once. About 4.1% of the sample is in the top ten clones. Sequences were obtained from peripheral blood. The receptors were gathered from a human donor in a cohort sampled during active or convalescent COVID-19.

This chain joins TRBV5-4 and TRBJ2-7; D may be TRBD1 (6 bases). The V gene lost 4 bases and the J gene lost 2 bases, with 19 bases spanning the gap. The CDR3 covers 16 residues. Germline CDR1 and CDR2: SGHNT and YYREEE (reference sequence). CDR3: CASSPVTGSGTYEQYF. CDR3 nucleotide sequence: TGTGCCAGCAGCCCCGTCACAGGGAGTGGGACCTACGAGCAGTACTTC.

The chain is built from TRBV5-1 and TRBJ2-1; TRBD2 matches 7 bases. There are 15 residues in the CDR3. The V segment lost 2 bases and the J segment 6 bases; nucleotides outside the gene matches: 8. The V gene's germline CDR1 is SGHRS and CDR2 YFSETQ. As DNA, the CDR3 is TGCGCCAGCAGCTTCGGGACTACCACCGTCAATGAGCAGTTCTTC. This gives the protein CASSFGTTTVNEQFF.

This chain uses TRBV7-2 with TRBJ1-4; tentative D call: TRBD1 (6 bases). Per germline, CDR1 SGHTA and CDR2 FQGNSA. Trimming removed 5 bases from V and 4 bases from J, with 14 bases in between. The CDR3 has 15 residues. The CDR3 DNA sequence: TGTGCCAGCAGCCGGACGGGGGGGCATAATGAAAAACTGTTTTTT. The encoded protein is CASSRTGGHNEKLFF.

CDR3: CASAKRGRRETQYF. Written as DNA, the CDR3 is TGTGCCAGCGCAAAGCGGGGGAGACGAGAGACCCAGTACTTC. The V call is TRBV21-1, the J call TRBJ2-5; the table names TRBD2, a call not compared with the DNA. TRBV21-1 is labeled a pseudogene. This CDR3 spans 14 amino acids.

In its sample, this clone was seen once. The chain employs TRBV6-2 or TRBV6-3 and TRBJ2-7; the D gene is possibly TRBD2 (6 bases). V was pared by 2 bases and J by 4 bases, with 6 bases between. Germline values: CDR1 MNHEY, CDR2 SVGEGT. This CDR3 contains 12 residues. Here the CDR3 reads CASSYRGYEQYF. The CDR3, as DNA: TGTGCCAGCAGTTACCGGGGGTACGAGCAGTACTTC.

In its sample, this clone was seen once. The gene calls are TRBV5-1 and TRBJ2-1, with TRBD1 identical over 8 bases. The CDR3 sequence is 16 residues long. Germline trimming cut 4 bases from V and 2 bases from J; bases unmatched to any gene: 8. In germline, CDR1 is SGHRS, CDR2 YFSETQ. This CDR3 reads CASSRTGPLAYNEQFF. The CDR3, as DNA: TGCGCCAGCAGCCGGACAGGGCCTCTAGCCTACAATGAGCAGTTCTTC.

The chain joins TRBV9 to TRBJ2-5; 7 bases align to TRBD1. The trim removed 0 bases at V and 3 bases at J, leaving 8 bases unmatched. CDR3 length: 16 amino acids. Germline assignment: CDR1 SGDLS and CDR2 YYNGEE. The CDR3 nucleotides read TGTGCCAGCAGCGTAGCTACGTCAGGGGGAAAAGAGACCCAGTACTTC. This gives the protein CASSVATSGGKETQYF.

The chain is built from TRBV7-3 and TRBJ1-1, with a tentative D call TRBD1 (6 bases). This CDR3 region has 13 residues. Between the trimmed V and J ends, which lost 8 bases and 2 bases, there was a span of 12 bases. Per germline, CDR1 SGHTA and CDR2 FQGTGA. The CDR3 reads CASGEGHNTEAFF. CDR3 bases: TGTGCCAGCGGCGAGGGACACAACACTGAAGCTTTCTTT.

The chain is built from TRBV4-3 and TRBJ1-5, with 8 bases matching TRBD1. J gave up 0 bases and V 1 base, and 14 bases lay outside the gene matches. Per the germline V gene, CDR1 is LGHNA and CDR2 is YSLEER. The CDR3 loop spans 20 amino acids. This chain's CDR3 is CASSQVVLGQGRYSNQPQHF. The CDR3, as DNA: TGCGCCAGCAGCCAAGTTGTGTTAGGACAGGGCCGATATAGCAATCAGCCCCAGCATTTT.

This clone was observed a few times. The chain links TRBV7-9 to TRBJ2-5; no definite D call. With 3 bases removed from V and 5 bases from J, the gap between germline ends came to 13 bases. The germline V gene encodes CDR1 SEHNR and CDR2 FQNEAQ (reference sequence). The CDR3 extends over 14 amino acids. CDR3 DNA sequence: TGTGCCAGCAGCTTTTTCTCGGCGGAGGAGACCCAGTACTTC. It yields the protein CASSFFSAEETQYF.

The CDR3 nucleotides are TGTGCCAGCAGCTTAACCGGGACTCTCTATGGCTACACCTTC. Amino acids: CASSLTGTLYGYTF. The rearrangement uses TRBV7-2 and TRBJ1-2; the D gene is possibly TRBD1 (5 bases). Germline V gene lookup returns CDR1 SGHTA and CDR2 FQGNSA. The CDR3 has 14 residues. Trimming shortened V by 2 bases and J by 4 bases, and 11 bases separated the two germline ends. Full variable domain (remainder filled in from reference TRBV7-2 and TRBJ1-2): GAGVSQSPSNKVTEKGKDVELRCDPISGHTALYWYRQSLGQGLEFLIYFQGNSAPDKSGLPSDRFSAERTGGSVSTLTIQRTQQEDSAVYLCASSLTGTLYGYTFGSGTRLTVV.

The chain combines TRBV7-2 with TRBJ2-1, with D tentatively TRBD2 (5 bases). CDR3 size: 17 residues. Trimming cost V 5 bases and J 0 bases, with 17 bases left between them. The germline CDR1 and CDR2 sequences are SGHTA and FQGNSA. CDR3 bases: TGTGCCAGCAGCCCTACCGGGTCGGGGAGCTCCTACAATGAGCAGTTCTTC. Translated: CASSPTGSGSSYNEQFF.